The entry that follows covers one T cell receptor (beta chain) sequence. Its antigen is currently unknown. Germline V gives CDR1 MNHEY, CDR2 SVGAGI. V lost 1 base to trimming and J lost 9 bases; unmatched junction nucleotides: 10. The length of the CDR3 is 16 residues. This sample is part of a study of cytotoxic CD8 clonotypes in ibrutinib-treated CLL. Study results and caveats: Clonotypes that were public were uncommon, and they contracted or stayed stable on treatment.

Clones were sequenced by immunoSEQ multiplex PCR, and TCRdb holds only the in-frame ones, with some missing. The sample records just over 200,000 clones, 75% to 85% being singletons. The source material was PBMCs, sampled after 12 months of ibrutinib treatment. The chain has TRBV6-5 and TRBJ2-1, with 9 bases matching TRBD1. The TCR was taken from a human donor with chronic lymphocytic leukemia. The CDR3 DNA is TGTGCCAGCAGTTACTATGACAGGGGGTCCGGTGGTGAGCAGTTCTTC. Its protein is CASSYYDRGSGGEQFF.